This T cell receptor (beta chain) was sequenced for a study of blood T cell repertoires in COVID-19. The CDR3 loop spans 15 amino acids. The germline V and J ends were trimmed by 5 bases and 7 bases, with 18 bases remaining between them. Germline CDR1 and CDR2: LGHDT and YNNKEL (reference sequence). Two consecutive negative NP/OP PCR tests, clearance, or resolved symptoms defined Cohort 3 recovery. TCRdb's copy holds only in-frame clones and misses some; the assay was immunoSEQ multiplex PCR. The sample holds about 190,000 clones, more than 70% seen once. The rearrangement links TRBV3-1 (or the pseudogene TRBV3-2) to TRBJ2-1; the D is unclear. This receptor was obtained from a woman younger than 45 who had recovered from COVID-19. Sequenced sample: PBMCs or T cells enriched from blood (not recorded which). The CDR3 coding sequence is TGTGCCAGCAGCTCTCAATTCCAGGCGTCGAATGAGCAGTTCTTC. Translating gives CASSSQFQASNEQFF.